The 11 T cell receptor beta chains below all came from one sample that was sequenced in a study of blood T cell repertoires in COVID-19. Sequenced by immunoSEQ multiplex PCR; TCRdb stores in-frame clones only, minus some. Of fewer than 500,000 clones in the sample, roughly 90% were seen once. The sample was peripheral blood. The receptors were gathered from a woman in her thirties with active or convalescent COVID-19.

CDR3 in DNA: TGTGCAAGTCGCAAAAACCGGGCGACAGGGGATGGCTACACCTTC. Translated: CASRKNRATGDGYTF. The V gene is TRBV12-2, the J gene TRBJ1-2; TRBD1 is the table's D call, not checked against the DNA. TRBV12-2 is a known pseudogene. CDR3 length equals 15 residues.

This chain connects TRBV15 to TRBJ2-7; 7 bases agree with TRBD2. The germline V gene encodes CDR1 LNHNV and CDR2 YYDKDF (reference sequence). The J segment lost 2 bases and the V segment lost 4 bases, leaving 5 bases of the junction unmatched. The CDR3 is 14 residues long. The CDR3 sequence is CATSNREGTYEQYF. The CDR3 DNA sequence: TGTGCCACCAGCAATAGGGAGGGCACCTACGAGCAGTACTTC.

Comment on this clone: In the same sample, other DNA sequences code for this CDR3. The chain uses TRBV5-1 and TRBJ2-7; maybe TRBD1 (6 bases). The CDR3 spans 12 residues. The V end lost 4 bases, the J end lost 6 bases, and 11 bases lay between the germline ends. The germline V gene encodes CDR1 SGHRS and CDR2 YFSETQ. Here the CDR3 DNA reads TGCGCCAGCAGCCCTACAGGGAGCGAGCAGTACTTC. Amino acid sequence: CASSPTGSEQYF.

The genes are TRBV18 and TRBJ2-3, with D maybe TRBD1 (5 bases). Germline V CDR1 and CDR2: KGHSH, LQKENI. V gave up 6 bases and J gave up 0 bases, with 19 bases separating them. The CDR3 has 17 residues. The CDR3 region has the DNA TGTGCCAGCTCGCCATTCCCTTTGGGGCCTAGCACAGATACGCAGTATTTT. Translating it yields CASSPFPLGPSTDTQYF.

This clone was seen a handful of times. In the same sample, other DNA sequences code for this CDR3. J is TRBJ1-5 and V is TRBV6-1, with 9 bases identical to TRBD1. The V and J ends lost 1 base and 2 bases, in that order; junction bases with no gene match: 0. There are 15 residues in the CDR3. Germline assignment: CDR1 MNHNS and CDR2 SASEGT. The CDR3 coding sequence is TGTGCCAGCAGTGAAGGGACAGGGGGCAATCAGCCCCAGCATTTT. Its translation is CASSEGTGGNQPQHF.

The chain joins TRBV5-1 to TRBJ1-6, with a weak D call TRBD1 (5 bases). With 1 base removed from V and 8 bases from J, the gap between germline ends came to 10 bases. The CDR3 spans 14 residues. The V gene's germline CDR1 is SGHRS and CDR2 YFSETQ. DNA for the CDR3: TGCGCCAGCAGCTTGTTAGCGGGGGATTCACCCCTCCACTTT. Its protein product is CASSLLAGDSPLHF.

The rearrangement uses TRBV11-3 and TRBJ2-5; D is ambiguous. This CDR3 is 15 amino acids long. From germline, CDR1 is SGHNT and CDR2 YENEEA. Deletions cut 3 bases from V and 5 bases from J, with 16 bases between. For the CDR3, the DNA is TGTGCCAGCAGCTTGGGCAGTGATTTCGGTGAGACCCAGTACTTC. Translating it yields CASSLGSDFGETQYF.

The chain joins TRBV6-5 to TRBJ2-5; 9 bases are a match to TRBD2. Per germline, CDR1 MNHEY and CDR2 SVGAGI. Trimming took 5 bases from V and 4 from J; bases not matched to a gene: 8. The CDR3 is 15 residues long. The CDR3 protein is CASSKLAGDSETQYF. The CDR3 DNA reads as TGTGCCAGCAGTAAACTAGCGGGTGATTCAGAGACCCAGTACTTC.

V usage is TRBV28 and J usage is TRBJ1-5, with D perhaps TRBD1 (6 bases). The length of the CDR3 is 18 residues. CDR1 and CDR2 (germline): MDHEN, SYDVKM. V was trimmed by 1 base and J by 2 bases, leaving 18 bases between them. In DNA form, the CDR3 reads TGTGCCAGCAGTTTATACAGGGCGGTCGGGAATGGCAATCAGCCCCAGCATTTT. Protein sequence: CASSLYRAVGNGNQPQHF.

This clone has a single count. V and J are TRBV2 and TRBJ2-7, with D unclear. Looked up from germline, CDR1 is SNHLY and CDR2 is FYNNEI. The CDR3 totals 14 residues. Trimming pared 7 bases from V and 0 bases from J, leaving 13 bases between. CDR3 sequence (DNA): TGTGCCAGCACCGCAGAACCCAGCTCCTACGAGCAGTACTTC. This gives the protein CASTAEPSSYEQYF. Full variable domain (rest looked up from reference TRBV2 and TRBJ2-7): EPEVTQTPSHQVTQMGQEVILRCVPISNHLYFYWYRQILGQKVEFLVSFYNNEISEKSEIFDDQFSVERPDGSNFTLKIRSTKLEDSAMYFCASTAEPSSYEQYFGPGTRLTVT.

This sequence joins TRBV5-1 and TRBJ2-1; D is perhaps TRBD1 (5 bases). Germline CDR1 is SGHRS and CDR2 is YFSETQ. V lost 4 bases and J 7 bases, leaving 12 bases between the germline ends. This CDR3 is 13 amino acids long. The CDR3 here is CASSLPSGNEQFF. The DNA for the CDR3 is TGCGCCAGCAGCCTACCGTCAGGGAATGAGCAGTTCTTC.